This entry lists 16 T cell receptor beta chains sequenced from one sample in a study of blood T cell repertoires in COVID-19. Only in-frame clones appear in the TCRdb table, and some are missing; sequencing was by immunoSEQ multiplex PCR. Of 250,000 or so clones in the sample, approximately 90% are singletons; the top ten hold about 3%. Source material: PBMCs or T cells enriched from blood (not recorded which). These receptors were obtained from a man aged 40-49 years who had been exposed to COVID-19.

V usage is TRBV19 and J usage is TRBJ1-5; TRBD1 is a possible D gene (5 bases). The length of the CDR3 is 15 residues. Trimming took off 3 bases at V and 3 bases at J, with 12 bases between the two ends. CDR1 and CDR2 (germline): LNHDA, SQIVND (reference sequence). Here the CDR3 DNA reads TGTGCCAGTAGTATCGGGGGGAAGTTCAATCAGCCCCAGCATTTT. It specifies CASSIGGKFNQPQHF.

The V and J genes are TRBV5-4 and TRBJ2-7, with a tentative D call TRBD2 (7 bases). The germline V and J ends were trimmed by 0 bases and 2 bases, with 12 bases remaining between them. Germline loops: CDR1 SGHNT, CDR2 YYREEE (reference sequence). CDR3 length: 15 residues. The CDR3 here is CASSLGGGFAYEQYF. For the CDR3, the DNA is TGTGCCAGCAGCTTGGGGGGGGGCTTTGCCTACGAGCAGTACTTC.

This chain connects TRBV5-5 to TRBJ1-5; TRBD1 agrees at 7 bases. Germline loops: CDR1 SGHKS, CDR2 YYEKEE (reference sequence). This CDR3 is built from 15 residues. After removal of 3 bases from V and 2 bases from J, the junction contained 5 bases not matched to a gene. CDR3 sequence: CASSSGGQGNQPQHF. In nucleotides, the CDR3 is TGTGCCAGCAGCTCTGGCGGACAGGGCAATCAGCCCCAGCATTTT.

This chain joins TRBV7-9 and TRBJ2-1; 13 bases fit TRBD2. Trimming cost V 3 bases and J 8 bases; bases outside gene matches: 7. The CDR3 is made up of 16 amino acids. Germline CDR1 and CDR2: SEHNR and FQNEAQ (reference sequence). This chain's CDR3 is CASSLGGTSGTDEQFF. DNA for the CDR3: TGTGCCAGCAGCTTGGGGGGGACTAGCGGGACGGATGAGCAGTTCTTC.

This clone appeared a single time. The rearrangement joins TRBV7-9 to TRBJ2-5, with D maybe TRBD2 (5 bases). The CDR3 loop spans 15 amino acids. Trimming shortened V by 3 bases and J by 5 bases, and 16 bases separated the two germline ends. Germline V gene sequence: CDR1 SEHNR, CDR2 FQNEAQ (reference sequence). CDR3 region: CASSFGGFRGETQYF. CDR3 nucleotide sequence: TGTGCCAGCAGCTTTGGAGGATTTAGAGGGGAGACCCAGTACTTC.

The chain has TRBV7-9 and TRBJ2-6, with 8 bases that match TRBD1. Trimming cost V 4 bases and J 0 bases; bases outside gene matches: 8. The germline V gene has CDR1 SEHNR and CDR2 FQNEAQ (reference sequence). This CDR3 contains 18 residues. CDR3 bases: TGTGCCAGCAGCTACGACAGGGGTCAGCTCTCTGGGGCCAACGTCCTGACTTTC. Translation: CASSYDRGQLSGANVLTF.

V is TRBV27 and J is TRBJ2-7; the match to TRBD2 covers 11 bases. Germline CDR1 is MNHEY and CDR2 is SMNVEV (reference sequence). With 9 bases clipped from V and 7 bases from J, the junction kept 8 bases outside the gene matches. The CDR3 length is 13 residues. The CDR3 is CASMGLAEWEQYF. DNA for the CDR3: TGTGCCAGTATGGGACTAGCGGAGTGGGAGCAGTACTTC.

The genes are TRBV4-1 and TRBJ2-1; D is unclear. V lost 4 bases, J lost 6 bases, and 10 bases lay in between. The CDR3 totals 13 residues. CDR1 MGHRA and CDR2 YSYEKL come from the germline V gene. The chain's CDR3 is CASSRLTGNEQFF. The CDR3 nucleotides are TGCGCCAGCAGCCGACTGACTGGCAATGAGCAGTTCTTC.

The V call is TRBV27, the J call TRBJ2-1; 14 bases agree with TRBD2. The CDR3 extends over 18 amino acids. J was trimmed by 5 bases and V by 4 bases; bases with no gene match: 10. The germline gives CDR1 MNHEY, CDR2 SMNVEV (reference sequence). Here the CDR3 DNA reads TGTGCCAGCAGTTATAGTACGGGACTAGCGGGAGTTCACAATGAGCAGTTCTTC. It is translated as CASSYSTGLAGVHNEQFF.

The chain is built from TRBV28 and TRBJ1-1; 9 bases align to TRBD1. Trimming at V came to 6 bases and at J to 5 bases, leaving 10 bases not matched to a gene. The CDR3 is 15 residues long. The germline V gene encodes CDR1 MDHEN and CDR2 SYDVKM. CDR3 sequence (DNA): TGTGCCAGCAGGATTACAGGGGGCGGTAGGACTGAAGCTTTCTTT. Translating it yields CASRITGGGRTEAFF. Using reference TRBV28 and TRBJ1-1 for the parts outside the CDR3, the full variable domain is DVKVTQSSRYLVKRTGEKVFLECVQDMDHENMFWYRQDPGLGLRLIYFSYDVKMKEKGDIPEGYSVSREKKERFSLILESASTNQTSMYLCASRITGGGRTEAFFGQGTRLTVV.

This chain links TRBV5-1 with TRBJ2-7; D is perhaps TRBD2 (5 bases). Germline CDR1 SGHRS, CDR2 YFSETQ. The ends were cut back, 0 bases at V and 4 bases at J, with 11 bases in the middle. There are 14 residues in the CDR3. The CDR3 nucleotides are TGCGCCAGCAGCTTGGATTCTAGCAGGTACGAGCAGTACTTC. It codes for CASSLDSSRYEQYF.

The rearrangement uses TRBV27 and TRBJ2-1; D is perhaps TRBD1 (6 bases). Germline lookup yields CDR1 MNHEY and CDR2 SMNVEV (reference sequence). The length of the CDR3 is 18 residues. The ends were cut back, 4 bases at V and 0 bases at J, with 19 bases in the middle. The CDR3 bases are TGTGCCAGCAGTTCACCGACCAAGGGACACAGCTCCTACAATGAGCAGTTCTTC. Translated: CASSSPTKGHSSYNEQFF.

V usage is TRBV5-1 and J usage is TRBJ2-1; 8 bases map to TRBD2. V was pared by 4 bases and J by 0 bases, with 12 bases of the junction left unmatched. The CDR3 consists of 18 residues. From germline, CDR1 is SGHRS and CDR2 YFSETQ. The CDR3 sequence: CASSPTGLDYSSYNEQFF. The CDR3 bases are TGCGCCAGCAGCCCTACGGGACTAGATTATAGCTCCTACAATGAGCAGTTCTTC.

The chain employs TRBV5-4 and TRBJ2-3; 11 bases line up with TRBD2. Germline V gene lookup returns CDR1 SGHNT and CDR2 YYREEE (reference sequence). V shed 4 bases, J shed 8 bases, and the junction held 18 bases outside the gene matches. The CDR3 has 18 residues. CDR3 protein: CASSVLAGGPSNPATQYF. For the CDR3, the DNA is TGTGCCAGCAGCGTATTAGCGGGAGGGCCGTCAAATCCTGCTACGCAGTATTTT. The variable domain in full, completed from reference TRBV5-4 and TRBJ2-3, reads ETGVTQSPTHLIKTRGQQVTLRCSSQSGHNTVSWYQQALGQGPQFIFQYYREEENGRGNFPPRFSGLQFPNYSSELNVNALELDDSALYLCASSVLAGGPSNPATQYFGPGTRLTVL.

The CDR3 is CASSEYRLADHYEQYF. The CDR3 region has the DNA TGTGCCAGCAGTGAATACCGACTAGCGGATCACTACGAGCAGTACTTC. This rearrangement joins TRBV27 to TRBJ2-7, with 9 bases matching TRBD2. V shed 5 bases, J shed 3 bases, and the junction held 11 bases outside the gene matches. The CDR3 runs to 16 residues. Germline CDR1 and CDR2: MNHEY and SMNVEV (reference sequence).

This clone has ten or more counts. The chain recombines TRBV7-9 with TRBJ2-7, with D uncertain. The V end was cut by 8 bases, the J end by 2 bases, with 10 bases between. There are 12 residues in the CDR3. Germline values: CDR1 SEHNR, CDR2 FQNEAQ (reference sequence). The CDR3 nucleotides are TGTGCCAGCGCTCGCGCTACCTACGAGCAGTACTTC. Protein product: CASARATYEQYF.